The 14 T cell receptor beta chains presented below share a single source sample, sequenced in a study of blood T cell repertoires in COVID-19. Only in-frame clones appear in the TCRdb table, and some are missing; sequencing was by immunoSEQ multiplex PCR. The sample includes roughly 260,000 clones, about 88% of them seen just once. Material for sequencing was peripheral blood. Source of these receptors: a man aged 55 to 69 who had recovered from COVID-19.

The V and J genes are TRBV6-5 and TRBJ1-2; 10 bases are shared with TRBD1. The junction had 9 bases not matched to a gene; V was cut back by 5 bases and J by 6 bases. The germline V gene has CDR1 MNHEY and CDR2 SVGAGI. The CDR3 length is 15 residues. CDR3 sequence reads: CASSTTDRGGHGYTF. Written as DNA, the CDR3 is TGTGCCAGCAGTACCACGGACAGGGGGGGCCATGGCTACACCTTC.

This clone was found a few times. The CDR3 DNA is TGCAGCGCTACAACGACAGGGTTTAATGAAAAACTGTTTTTT. Translated: CSATTTGFNEKLFF. The genes are TRBV29-1 and TRBJ1-4; 7 bases align to TRBD1. V was clipped by 7 bases and J by 4 bases; unmatched bases: 9. The V gene's germline CDR1 is SQVTM and CDR2 ANQGSEA. The CDR3 covers 14 residues.

The rearrangement joins TRBV7-2 to TRBJ2-7, with TRBD1 matching over 10 bases. This CDR3 has 15 residues. The J segment lost 3 bases and the V segment lost 3 bases, leaving 5 bases of the junction unmatched. CDR1 and CDR2 from the germline V gene are SGHTA and FQGNSA. CDR3 in DNA: TGTGCCAGCAGCTTGCGGACAGGGGGGAACTACGAGCAGTACTTC. Translated, it gives CASSLRTGGNYEQYF.

The chain uses TRBV5-1 and TRBJ1-2; TRBD1 matches 9 bases. V shed 1 base and J 5 bases; nucleotides not matched to a gene: 9. The germline V gene has CDR1 SGHRS and CDR2 YFSETQ. The CDR3 is made up of 16 amino acids. The CDR3 sequence: CASSLTGTGSSYGYTF. The CDR3 DNA reads as TGCGCCAGCAGCTTGACCGGGACAGGGAGCTCATATGGCTACACCTTC.

This rearrangement joins TRBV25-1 to TRBJ2-1, with D maybe TRBD2 (6 bases). This CDR3 spans 14 amino acids. Trimming left V 1 base short and J 8 bases short, with 12 bases between. From germline, CDR1 is MGHDK and CDR2 SYGVNS. The CDR3 spells CASSEFSGRDEQFF. DNA of the CDR3: TGTGCCAGCAGTGAATTTAGCGGCAGGGATGAGCAGTTCTTC. Full variable domain (rest looked up from reference TRBV25-1 and TRBJ2-1): EADIYQTPRYLVIGTGKKITLECSQTMGHDKMYWYQQDPGMELHLIHYSYGVNSTEKGDLSSESTVSRIRTEHFPLTLESARPSHTSQYLCASSEFSGRDEQFFGPGTRLTVL.

In its sample, this clone was seen a few times. The V gene is TRBV5-6, the J gene TRBJ2-1; perhaps TRBD2 as D (6 bases). The CDR3 is 15 residues long. Germline V gene lookup returns CDR1 SGHDT and CDR2 YYEEEE. Trimming pared 4 bases from V and 2 bases from J, leaving 13 bases between. CDR3 sequence: CASSHVRGTYNEQFF. The CDR3 DNA reads as TGTGCCAGCAGCCATGTACGGGGGACCTACAATGAGCAGTTCTTC.

With regard to this clone: Other DNA sequences of this sample code for an identical CDR3. The rearrangement uses TRBV11-2 and TRBJ2-7, with 9 bases aligning to TRBD2. Germline loops: CDR1 SGHAT, CDR2 FQNNGV. This CDR3 region has 17 residues. V lost 1 base and J lost 0; bases outside the gene matches: 7. The CDR3 DNA follows: TGTGCCAGCAGCTTAGGTAGCGGGGGCCTCAGCTCCTACGAGCAGTACTTC. This encodes CASSLGSGGLSSYEQYF.

This clone was detected only a few times. V usage is TRBV2 and J usage is TRBJ1-5, with unresolved D. V lost 6 bases to trimming and J lost 5 bases, with 8 bases between them. Per germline, CDR1 SNHLY and CDR2 FYNNEI. CDR3 length equals 12 residues. The CDR3 bases are TGTGCCAGCAGCCTGCAGTATCAGCCCCAGCATTTT. This codes for CASSLQYQPQHF.

The chain couples TRBV6-5 to TRBJ2-2, with 9 bases aligning to TRBD2. CDR3 size: 14 residues. Germline CDR1 is MNHEY and CDR2 is SVGAGI. V was pared by 6 bases and J by 6 bases, with 5 bases of the junction left unmatched. The CDR3 DNA is TGTGCCAGCAGGAAGAGCGGGGGGTCCGGGGAGCTGTTTTTT. Residues: CASRKSGGSGELFF.

The V and J genes are TRBV4-2 and TRBJ2-6; D perhaps matches TRBD2 (8 bases). The V end lost 3 bases, the J end lost 4 bases, and 19 bases lay between the germline ends. This CDR3 region has 18 residues. The V gene's germline CDR1 is LGHNA and CDR2 YNFKEQ. The CDR3 sequence is CASSQLGQAGGGANVLTF. The CDR3, as DNA: TGTGCCAGCAGCCAGCTCGGACAGGCGGGGGGAGGGGCCAACGTCCTGACTTTC.

The CDR3 DNA follows: TGTGCCAGCAGTTCGGCGGAGTATAATGAAAAACTGTTTTTT. Its translation is CASSSAEYNEKLFF. The J gene is TRBJ1-4, the V gene TRBV25-1; D unresolved. Germline CDR1 and CDR2: MGHDK and SYGVNS. V was cut by 5 bases and J by 4 bases, with 11 bases left in between. The CDR3 extends over 14 amino acids.

The chain has TRBV5-5 and TRBJ2-7; D may be TRBD1 (6 bases). CDR3 length: 14 residues. Deletions cut 0 bases from V and 3 bases from J, with 10 bases between. Germline CDR1 SGHKS, CDR2 YYEKEE (reference sequence). DNA for the CDR3: TGTGCCAGCAGCTTGGCGACAGGTATCTACGAGCAGTACTTC. Translated: CASSLATGIYEQYF.

The chain employs TRBV15 and TRBJ2-7; D is ambiguous. The CDR3 runs to 12 residues. CDR1 and CDR2 (germline): LNHNV, YYDKDF (reference sequence). The V gene lost 3 bases and the J gene lost 4 bases, with 7 bases spanning the gap. CDR3 sequence (DNA): TGTGCCACCAGCAGTACGAGTTACGAGCAGTACTTC. Its protein product is CATSSTSYEQYF.

The rearrangement uses TRBV21-1 and TRBJ2-5; TRBD2 is the table's D call and was not checked against the DNA. TRBV21-1 is labeled a pseudogene. The CDR3 is 21 amino acids. The CDR3 reads CASSKALSDGPSGGKGETQYF. As DNA, the CDR3 is TGTGCCAGCAGCAAAGCGCTGTCCGACGGCCCTAGCGGGGGCAAGGGGGAGACCCAGTACTTC.